This T cell receptor beta chain emerged from a study of blood T cell repertoires in COVID-19. Study summary: Both acute and convalescent COVID-19 samples were obtained from the United States, Italy and Spain. T cells, B-cell-depleted T cells, or PBMCs provided the cDNA or gDNA that served as material.

As originally analysed: Nucleated cell number was recorded as an estimate derived from reference gene primer amplification. Generated by immunoSEQ multiplex PCR, the TCRdb table keeps only in-frame clones and is missing some. That table gives V, J and clone size, and the DNA gave D and trimming. The sample has roughly 180,000 clones; approximately 80% are singletons. The CDR3 length is 14 residues. Germline-derived CDR1 and CDR2 are MNHEY and SVGEGT. V was clipped by 4 bases and J by 2 bases; unmatched bases: 2. The sequence was collected from a woman aged 50 to 65 with active or convalescent COVID-19. This rearrangement joins TRBV6-2 or TRBV6-3 to TRBJ2-3, with 8 positions matching TRBD2. Sequenced material: peripheral blood. In DNA form, the CDR3 reads TGTGCCAGCAGTTCGCGGGAGGACACAGATACGCAGTATTTT. Translating gives CASSSREDTDTQYF.